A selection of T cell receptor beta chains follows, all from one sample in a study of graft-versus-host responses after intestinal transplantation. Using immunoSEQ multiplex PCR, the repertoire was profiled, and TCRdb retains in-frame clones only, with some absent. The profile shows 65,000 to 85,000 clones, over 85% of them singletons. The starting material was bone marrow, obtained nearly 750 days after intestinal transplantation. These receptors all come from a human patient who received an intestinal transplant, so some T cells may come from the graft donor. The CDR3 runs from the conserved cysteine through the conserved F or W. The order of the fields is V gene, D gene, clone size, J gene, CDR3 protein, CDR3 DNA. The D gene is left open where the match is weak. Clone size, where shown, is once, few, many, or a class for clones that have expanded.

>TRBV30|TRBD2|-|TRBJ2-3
CAWSRGGFPDTQYF
TGTGCCTGGAGTCGGGGGGGGTTTCCAGATACGCAGTATTTT
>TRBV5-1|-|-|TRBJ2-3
CASSLGWEISTDTQYF
TGCGCCAGCAGCCTTGGGTGGGAAATTAGCACAGATACGCAGTATTTT
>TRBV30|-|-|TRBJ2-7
CAWIPPGFYEQYF
TGTGCCTGGATCCCCCCGGGGTTCTACGAGCAGTACTTC
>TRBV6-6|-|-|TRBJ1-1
CASSYRAMNTEAFF
TGTGCCAGCAGTTACAGGGCGATGAACACTGAAGCTTTCTTT
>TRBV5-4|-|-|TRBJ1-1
CASSFGQHWEAFF
TGTGCCAGCAGCTTCGGACAACACTGGGAAGCTTTCTTT
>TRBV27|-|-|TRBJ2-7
CASGEPYEQYF
TGTGCCAGCGGTGAGCCCTACGAGCAGTACTTC
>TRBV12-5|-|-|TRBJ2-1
CASGLGTSEQFF
TGTGCTAGTGGTTTGGGGACATCTGAGCAGTTCTTC
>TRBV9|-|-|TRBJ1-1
CASTWGEGGTTEAFF
TGTGCCAGCACCTGGGGGGAGGGCGGGACCACTGAAGCTTTCTTT
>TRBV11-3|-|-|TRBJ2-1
CASSRGSAYNEQFF
TGTGCCAGCAGCCGGGGGAGTGCCTACAATGAGCAGTTCTTC
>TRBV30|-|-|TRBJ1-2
CAWSTGYGYTF
TGTGCCTGGAGTACGGGGTATGGCTACACCTTC
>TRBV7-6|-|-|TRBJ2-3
CASSLEGPGTDTQYF
TGTGCCAGCAGCTTAGAGGGTCCGGGTACAGATACGCAGTATTTT
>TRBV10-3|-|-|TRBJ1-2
CAISGGGGYTF
TGTGCCATCAGTGGGGGGGGTGGCTACACCTTC
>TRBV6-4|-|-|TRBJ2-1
CAIRTPALNEQFF
TGTGCCATCAGGACTCCGGCCCTCAATGAGCAGTTCTTC
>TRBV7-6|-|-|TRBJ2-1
CASSLYWGGQTALYNEQFF
TGTGCCAGCAGCTTATATTGGGGGGGACAGACCGCTTTATACAATGAGCAGTTCTTC
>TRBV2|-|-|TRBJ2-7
CASLGPGYEQYF
TGTGCCAGCTTGGGCCCGGGCTACGAGCAGTACTTC
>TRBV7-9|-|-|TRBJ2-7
CASSPRGVEQYF
TGTGCCAGCAGCCCCAGGGGGGTCGAGCAGTACTTC
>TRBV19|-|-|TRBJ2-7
CASSVRTSYEQYF
TGTGCCAGTAGTGTCCGGACCTCCTACGAGCAGTACTTC
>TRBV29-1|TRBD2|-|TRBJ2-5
CSVAGGEAGRETQYF
TGCAGCGTTGCCGGGGGGGAGGCCGGACGAGAGACCCAGTACTTC
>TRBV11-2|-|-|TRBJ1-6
CASSLDTGRVASPLHF
TGTGCCAGCAGCTTAGATACGGGCAGGGTAGCTTCACCCCTCCACTTT
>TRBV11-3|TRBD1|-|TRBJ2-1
CASSPGQGDYNEQFF
TGTGCCAGCAGCCCCGGACAGGGTGACTACAATGAGCAGTTCTTC
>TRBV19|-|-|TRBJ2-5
CASSITWDWQETQYF
TGTGCCAGTAGTATTACTTGGGATTGGCAAGAGACCCAGTACTTC
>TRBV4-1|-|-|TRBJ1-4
CASSQGSLYATNEKLFF
TGCGCCAGCAGCCAAGGATCCCTATATGCAACTAATGAAAAACTGTTTTTT
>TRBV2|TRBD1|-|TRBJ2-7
CASSRGQAYEQYF
TGTGCCAGCAGCCGGGGACAGGCCTACGAGCAGTACTTC
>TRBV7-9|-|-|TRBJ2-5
CASSADLSQETQYF
TGTGCCAGCAGCGCCGATCTGTCGCAAGAGACCCAGTACTTC
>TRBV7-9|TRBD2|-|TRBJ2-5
CASSTSGEIQETQYF
TGTGCCAGCAGCACTAGCGGGGAGATCCAAGAGACCCAGTACTTC
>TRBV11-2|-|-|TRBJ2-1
CASSFVRGSYNEQFF
TGTGCCAGCAGCTTCGTCAGGGGCTCCTACAATGAGCAGTTCTTC
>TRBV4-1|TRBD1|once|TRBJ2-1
CASSQAGQGYNEQFF
TGCGCCAGCAGCCAAGCAGGACAGGGGTACAATGAGCAGTTCTTC
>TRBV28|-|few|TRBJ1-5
CASTLRTGGYQPQHF
TGTGCCAGCACCCTCCGAACGGGGGGATATCAGCCCCAGCATTTT
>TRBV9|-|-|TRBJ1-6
CASSVDEGRALNSPLHF
TGTGCCAGCAGCGTAGATGAAGGCCGGGCCCTAAATTCACCCCTCCACTTT
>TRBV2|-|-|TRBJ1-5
CASSDSGPTPRRPQHF
TGTGCCAGCAGTGATTCGGGTCCTACACCGAGGAGGCCCCAGCATTTT
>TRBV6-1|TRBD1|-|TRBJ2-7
CASSRRDRDYEQYF
TGTGCCAGCAGTCGACGGGACAGGGACTACGAGCAGTACTTC
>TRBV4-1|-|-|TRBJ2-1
CASSQVGNSIHGDEQFF
TGCGCCAGCAGCCAAGTTGGGAATAGTATTCACGGGGATGAGCAGTTCTTC
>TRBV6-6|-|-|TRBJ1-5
CASMGSGGGNQPQHF
TGTGCCAGCATGGGGAGCGGCGGTGGAAATCAGCCCCAGCATTTT
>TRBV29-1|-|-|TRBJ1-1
CSVEGFRLNAEAFF
TGCAGCGTTGAAGGGTTCAGACTGAACGCTGAAGCTTTCTTT
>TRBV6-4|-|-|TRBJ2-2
CASSEVLGTGELFF
TGTGCCAGCAGTGAGGTTTTGGGGACCGGGGAGCTGTTTTTT
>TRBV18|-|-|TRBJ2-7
CASSPTRPIPGAHEQYF
TGTGCCAGCTCACCAACTCGCCCAATTCCTGGGGCCCACGAGCAGTACTTC